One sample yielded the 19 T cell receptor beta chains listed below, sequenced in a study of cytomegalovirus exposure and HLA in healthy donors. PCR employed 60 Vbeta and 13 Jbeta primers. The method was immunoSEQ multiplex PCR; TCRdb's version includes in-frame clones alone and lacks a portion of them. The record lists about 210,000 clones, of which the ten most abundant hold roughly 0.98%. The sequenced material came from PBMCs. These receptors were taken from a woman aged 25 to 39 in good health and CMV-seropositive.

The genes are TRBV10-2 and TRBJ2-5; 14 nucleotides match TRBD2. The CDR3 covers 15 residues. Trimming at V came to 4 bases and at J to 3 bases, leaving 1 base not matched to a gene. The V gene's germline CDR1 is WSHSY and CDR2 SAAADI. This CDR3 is CASSATSGGEETQYF. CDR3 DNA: TGCGCCAGCAGTGCGACTAGCGGGGGGGAAGAGACCCAGTACTTC.

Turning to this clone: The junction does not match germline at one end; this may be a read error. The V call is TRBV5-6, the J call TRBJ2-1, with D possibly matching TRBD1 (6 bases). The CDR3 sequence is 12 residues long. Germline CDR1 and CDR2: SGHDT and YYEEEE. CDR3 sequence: CASSLGQAPLLF. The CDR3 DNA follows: TGTGCCAGCAGCTTGGGACAGGCCCCCCTCCTCTTC.

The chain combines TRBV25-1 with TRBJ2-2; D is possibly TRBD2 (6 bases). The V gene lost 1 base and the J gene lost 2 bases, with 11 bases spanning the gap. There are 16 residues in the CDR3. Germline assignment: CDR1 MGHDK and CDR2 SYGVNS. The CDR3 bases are TGTGCCAGCAGTGAATCCGGGGGATTAAACACCGGGGAGCTGTTTTTT. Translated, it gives CASSESGGLNTGELFF.

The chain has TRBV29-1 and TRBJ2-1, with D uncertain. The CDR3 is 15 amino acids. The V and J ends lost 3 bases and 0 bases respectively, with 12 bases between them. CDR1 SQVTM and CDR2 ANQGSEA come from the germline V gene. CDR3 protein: CSVEPAPGSYNEQFF. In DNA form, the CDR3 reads TGCAGCGTTGAGCCGGCCCCGGGCTCCTACAATGAGCAGTTCTTC.

The CDR3 protein is CASSLDIRDRTWDEQYF. The CDR3 nucleotides are TGCGCCAGCAGCTTGGATATCAGGGACAGGACATGGGACGAGCAGTACTTC. This chain links TRBV5-1 with TRBJ2-5, with TRBD1 matching 8 bases. The DNA end lines up better with TRBJ2-7; the J call may be wrong. This CDR3 has 17 amino acids. Germline loops: CDR1 SGHRS, CDR2 YFSETQ.

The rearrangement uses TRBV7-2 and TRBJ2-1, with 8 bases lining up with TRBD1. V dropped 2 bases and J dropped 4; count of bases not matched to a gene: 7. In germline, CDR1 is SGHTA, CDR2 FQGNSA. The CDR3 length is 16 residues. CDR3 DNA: TGTGCCAGCAGCTTAAATTCAGGGGGCGGGTACAATGAGCAGTTCTTC. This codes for CASSLNSGGGYNEQFF.

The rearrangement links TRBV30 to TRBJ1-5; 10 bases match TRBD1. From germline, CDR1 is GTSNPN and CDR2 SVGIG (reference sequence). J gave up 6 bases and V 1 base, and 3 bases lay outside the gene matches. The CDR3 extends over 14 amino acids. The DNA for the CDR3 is TGTGCCTGGAGTGGGACAGGGGGTGGTCAGCCCCAGCATTTT. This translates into CAWSGTGGGQPQHF.

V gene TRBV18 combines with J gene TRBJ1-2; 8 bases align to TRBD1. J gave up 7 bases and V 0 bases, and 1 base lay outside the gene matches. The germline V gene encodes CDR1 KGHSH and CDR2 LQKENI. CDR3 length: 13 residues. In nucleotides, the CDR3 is TGTGCCAGCTCACCACCCGACAGGGGTGGCTACACCTTC. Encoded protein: CASSPPDRGGYTF. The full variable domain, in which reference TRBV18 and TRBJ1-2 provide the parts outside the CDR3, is NAGVMQNPRHLVRRRGQEARLRCSPMKGHSHVYWYRQLPEEGLKFMVYLQKENIIDESGMPKERFSAEFPKEGPSILRIQQVVRGDSAAYFCASSPPDRGGYTFGSGTRLTVV.

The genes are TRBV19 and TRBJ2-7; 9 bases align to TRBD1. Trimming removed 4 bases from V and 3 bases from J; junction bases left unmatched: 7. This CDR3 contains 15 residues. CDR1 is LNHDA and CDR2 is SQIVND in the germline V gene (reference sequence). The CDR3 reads CASSRRQGVDYEQYF. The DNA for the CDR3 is TGTGCCAGTAGTAGGAGACAGGGGGTGGACTACGAGCAGTACTTC.

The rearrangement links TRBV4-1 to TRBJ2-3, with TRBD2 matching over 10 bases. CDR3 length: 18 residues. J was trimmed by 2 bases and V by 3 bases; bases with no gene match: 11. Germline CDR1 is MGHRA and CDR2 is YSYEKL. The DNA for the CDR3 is TGCGCCAGCAGCCAGAAGCGGGGGGGGACCTATGACACAGATACGCAGTATTTT. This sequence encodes CASSQKRGGTYDTDTQYF.

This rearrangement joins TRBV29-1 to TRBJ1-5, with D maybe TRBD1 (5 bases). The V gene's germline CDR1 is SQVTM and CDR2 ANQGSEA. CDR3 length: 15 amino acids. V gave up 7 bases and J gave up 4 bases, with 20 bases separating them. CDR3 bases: TGCAGCGCCACGTCCGGGACTCAATTTAATCAGCCCCAGCATTTT. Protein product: CSATSGTQFNQPQHF.

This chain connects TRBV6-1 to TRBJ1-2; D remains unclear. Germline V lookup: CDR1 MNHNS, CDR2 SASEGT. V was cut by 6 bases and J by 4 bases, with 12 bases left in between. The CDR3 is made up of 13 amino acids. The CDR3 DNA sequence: TGTGCCAGCAGGGAGAGGGTGGGCTATGGCTACACCTTC. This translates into CASRERVGYGYTF.

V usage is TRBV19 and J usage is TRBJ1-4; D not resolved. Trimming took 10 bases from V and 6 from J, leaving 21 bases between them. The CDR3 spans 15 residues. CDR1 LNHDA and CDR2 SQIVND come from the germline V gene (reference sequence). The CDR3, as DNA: TGTGCCAAGAACCCAGGAGGGTTTTGTTATGAAAAACTGTTTTTT. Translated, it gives CAKNPGGFCYEKLFF.

CDR3 in amino acids: CASSRDISREQFF. Here the CDR3 DNA reads TGTGCCAGCAGCAGGGACATTTCGCGTGAGCAGTTCTTC. The V call is TRBV7-2, the J call TRBJ2-1; TRBD1 is a possible D gene (6 bases). Germline V gene sequence: CDR1 SGHTA, CDR2 FQGNSA. This CDR3 is 13 amino acids long. Deletions cut 5 bases from V and 9 bases from J, with 14 bases between.

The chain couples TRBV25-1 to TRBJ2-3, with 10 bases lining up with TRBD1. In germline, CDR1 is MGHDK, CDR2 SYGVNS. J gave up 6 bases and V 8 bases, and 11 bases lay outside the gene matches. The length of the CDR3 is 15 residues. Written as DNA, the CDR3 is TGTGCCAGCGGACCGGGACAGGGGACAAGCGATACGCAGTATTTT. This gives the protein CASGPGQGTSDTQYF.

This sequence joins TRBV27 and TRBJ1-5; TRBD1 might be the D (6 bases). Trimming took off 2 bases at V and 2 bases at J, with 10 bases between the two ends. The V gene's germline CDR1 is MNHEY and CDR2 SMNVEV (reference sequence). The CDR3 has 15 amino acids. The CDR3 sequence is CASSLTGFGNQPQHF. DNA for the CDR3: TGTGCCAGCAGTTTAACAGGGTTCGGCAATCAGCCCCAGCATTTT.

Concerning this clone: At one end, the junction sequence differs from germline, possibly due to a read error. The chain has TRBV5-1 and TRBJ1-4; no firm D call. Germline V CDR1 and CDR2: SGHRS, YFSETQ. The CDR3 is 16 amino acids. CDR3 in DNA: TGCGCCGGCAGCACCGGTTGGTCCTCGACTAATGAAAAACTGTTTTTT. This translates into CAGSTGWSSTNEKLFF.

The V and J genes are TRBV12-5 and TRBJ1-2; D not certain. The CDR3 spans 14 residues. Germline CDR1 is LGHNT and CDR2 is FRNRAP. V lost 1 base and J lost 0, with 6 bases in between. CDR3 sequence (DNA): TGTGCTAGTGGTTTGGGGCGGGCTAACTATGGCTACACCTTC. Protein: CASGLGRANYGYTF.

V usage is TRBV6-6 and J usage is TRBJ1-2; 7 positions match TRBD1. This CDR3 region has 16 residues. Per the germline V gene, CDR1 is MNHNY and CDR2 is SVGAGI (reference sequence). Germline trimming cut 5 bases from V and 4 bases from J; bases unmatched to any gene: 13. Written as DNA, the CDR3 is TGTGCCAGCAGTCCCAGGCATACAGGGGACTTCTATGGCTACACCTTC. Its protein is CASSPRHTGDFYGYTF.